This T cell receptor (beta chain) is from a study of blood T cell repertoires in COVID-19. Study summary: Sites in the United States, Italy and Spain provided acute and convalescent COVID-19 samples. PBMCs, B-cell-depleted T cells, or T cells were the source of the cDNA or gDNA that made up the material.

The V segment lost 5 bases and the J segment 1 base; nucleotides outside the gene matches: 4. The CDR3 has 14 amino acids. Germline loops: CDR1 MNHEY, CDR2 SVGAGI. Authors' analysis steps: Reference gene primers were amplified, and this amplification served to estimate nucleated cell counts. This table comes from immunoSEQ multiplex PCR, and its TCRdb copy is limited to in-frame clones, with some not included. That table gives V, J and clone size, and the DNA gave D and trimming. The table shows 100,000 or so clones, with less than 80% occurring only once. The sequence came from a man aged 70-80 years with active or convalescent COVID-19. The chain joins TRBV6-5 to TRBJ1-1, with 7 bases aligning to TRBD1. The specimen was peripheral blood. CDR3 residues: CASSRTGPNTEAFF. The CDR3 region has the DNA TGTGCCAGCAGTCGGACAGGACCGAACACTGAAGCTTTCTTT.